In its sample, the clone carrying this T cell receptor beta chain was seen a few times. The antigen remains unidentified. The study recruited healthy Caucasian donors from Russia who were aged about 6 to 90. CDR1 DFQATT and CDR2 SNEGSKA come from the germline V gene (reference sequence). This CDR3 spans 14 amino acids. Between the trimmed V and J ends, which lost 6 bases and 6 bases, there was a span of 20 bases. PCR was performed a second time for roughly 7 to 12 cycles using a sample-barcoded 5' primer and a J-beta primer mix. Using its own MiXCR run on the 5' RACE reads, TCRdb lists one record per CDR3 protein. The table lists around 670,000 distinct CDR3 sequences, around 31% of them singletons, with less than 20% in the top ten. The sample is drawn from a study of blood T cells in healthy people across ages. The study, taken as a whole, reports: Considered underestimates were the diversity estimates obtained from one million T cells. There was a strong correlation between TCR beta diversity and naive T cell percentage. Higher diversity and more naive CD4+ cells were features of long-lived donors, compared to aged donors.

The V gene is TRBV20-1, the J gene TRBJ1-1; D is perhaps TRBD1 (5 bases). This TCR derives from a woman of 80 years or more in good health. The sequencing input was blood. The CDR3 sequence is CSAAGGTRGSEAFF. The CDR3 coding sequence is TGCAGTGCCGCGGGGGGGACTAGGGGCTCTGAAGCTTTCTTT.